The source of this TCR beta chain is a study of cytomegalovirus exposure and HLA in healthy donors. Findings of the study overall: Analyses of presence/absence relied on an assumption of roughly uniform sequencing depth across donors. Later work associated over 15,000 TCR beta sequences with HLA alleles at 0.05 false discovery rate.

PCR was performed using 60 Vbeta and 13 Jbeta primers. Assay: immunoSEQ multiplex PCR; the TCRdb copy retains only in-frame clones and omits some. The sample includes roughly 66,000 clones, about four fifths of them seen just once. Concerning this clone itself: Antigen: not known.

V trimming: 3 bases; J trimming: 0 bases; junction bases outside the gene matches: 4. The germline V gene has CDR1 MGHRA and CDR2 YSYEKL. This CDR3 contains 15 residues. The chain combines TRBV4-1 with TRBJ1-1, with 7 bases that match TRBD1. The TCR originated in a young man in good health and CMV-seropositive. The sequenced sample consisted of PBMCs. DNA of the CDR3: TGCGCCAGCAGCCACCCGGGACAGTTGAACACTGAAGCTTTCTTT. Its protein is CASSHPGQLNTEAFF.